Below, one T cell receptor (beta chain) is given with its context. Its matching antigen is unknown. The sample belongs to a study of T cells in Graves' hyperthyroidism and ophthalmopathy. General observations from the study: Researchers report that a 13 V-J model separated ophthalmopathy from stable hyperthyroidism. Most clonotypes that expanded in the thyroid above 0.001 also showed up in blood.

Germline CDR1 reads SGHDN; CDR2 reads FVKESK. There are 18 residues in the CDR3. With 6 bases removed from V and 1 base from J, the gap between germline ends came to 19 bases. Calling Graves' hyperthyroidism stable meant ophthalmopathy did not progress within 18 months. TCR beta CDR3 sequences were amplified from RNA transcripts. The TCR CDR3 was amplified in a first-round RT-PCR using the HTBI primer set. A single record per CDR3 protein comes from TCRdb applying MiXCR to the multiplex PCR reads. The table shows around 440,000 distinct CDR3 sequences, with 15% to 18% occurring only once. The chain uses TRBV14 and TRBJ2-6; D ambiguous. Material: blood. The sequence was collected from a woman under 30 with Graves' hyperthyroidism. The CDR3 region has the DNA TGTGCCAGCAGACCCGAATGGTCGGAACTTTCTGGGGCCAACGTCCTGACTTTC. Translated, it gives CASRPEWSELSGANVLTF.